The TCR beta chain described here comes from a study of long-term antiretroviral therapy in people with HIV. The study used samples holding about 0.85-10 million cryopreserved PBMC before DNA extraction. This CDR3 comprises 14 residues. V lost 0 bases, J lost 13 bases, and 12 bases stayed unmatched. CDR1 and CDR2 (germline): SGHRS, YFSETQ. Running of the v3.0 immunoSEQ assay took place at survey level. Sequencing aimed to cover roughly 40,000-50,000 T-cell genomes per sample. The repertoire was sequenced with immunoSEQ multiplex PCR; TCRdb's copy has only in-frame clones and lacks some. The sample includes under 30,000 clones, 88% of them seen just once.

The clonotype was recovered from a man aged 45-65 years with HIV. This material consisted of unsorted PBMCs, taken roughly 5 years before starting antiretroviral therapy. The V gene is TRBV5-1, the J gene TRBJ2-5; the match to TRBD1 covers 7 bases. The CDR3 DNA reads as TGCGCCAGCAGCTTGGCCTCAGGACAGGTAGTATTGTACTTC. Protein sequence: CASSLASGQVVLYF. The full variable domain, in which reference TRBV5-1 and TRBJ2-5 provide the parts outside the CDR3, is KAGVTQTPRYLIKTRGQQVTLSCSPISGHRSVSWYQQTPGQGLQFLFEYFSETQRNKGNFPGRFSGRQFSNSRSEMNVSTLELGDSALYLCASSLASGQVVLYFGPGTRLLVL.